This T cell receptor (beta chain) came from a study of cytomegalovirus exposure and HLA in healthy donors. About the study: Researchers found that about 82% of some 400 genotyped donors fell within the Caucasian-associated ancestry cluster.

Use of 60 Vbeta and 13 Jbeta primers characterized the PCR. Per the original data handling: A follow-up analysis tallied around 80 million unique TCR beta chains, approximately 10 million shared. TCRdb's copy holds only in-frame clones and misses some; the assay was immunoSEQ multiplex PCR. V and J calls plus clone size are reproduced from that table; the DNA served to infer D and trimming. The top ten clones hold 1.4% of a sample with about 200,000 clones, roughly 80% of them seen once. Of note for this clone: The antigen remains undetermined.

Study-level findings and limits: Later analysis showed most CMV-associated TCR beta chains appearing HLA-restricted.

The V and J ends lost 5 bases and 0 bases respectively, with 13 bases between them. The germline V gene encodes CDR1 MDHEN and CDR2 SYDVKM. The CDR3 has 15 residues. This rearrangement joins TRBV28 to TRBJ1-1; perhaps TRBD1 as D (6 bases). Sequencing was performed on PBMCs. This TCR derives from a girl aged 5 to 17 in good health and CMV-seronegative. The CDR3: CASSPRQEVNTEAFF. The CDR3 DNA reads TGTGCCAGCAGTCCCCGACAGGAAGTGAACACTGAAGCTTTCTTT.